This T cell receptor beta chain comes out of a study of vaccination and CD4 T cells after COVID-19. Trimming removed 1 base at V and 2 bases at J, with 13 bases between. Germline lookup yields CDR1 DFQATT and CDR2 SNEGSKA (reference sequence). This CDR3 has 15 amino acids. CD4+ T cells that had been cultured provided DNA sequenced with the Oncomine TCR Beta short-read assay. TCRdb analysed the PCR reads with MiXCR anew, one entry per CDR3 protein. There are about 15,000 distinct CDR3 sequences in the sample; approximately 52% occur only once, and roughly 7.6% lies in the top ten. Regarding the study as a whole: Researchers report that a median approximately 90% of reactive clones in convalescent patients surfaced only post-vaccination.

On this clonotype: As yet, its antigen is unknown.

Specified treatment: approximately nine-day PBMC culture with coronavirus spike peptide pools or control peptides (ViraFEST assay). The ViraFEST method relied on peptide pools to expand antigen-specific T cells, followed by TCR sequencing. Wells contained under 2.5 million PBMCs each, and these were cultured with 8.5 to 10 IU/ml IL-2 and approximately 9.5 ug/ml peptide pools. The chain combines TRBV20-1 with TRBJ2-3; no clear D. The TCR originated in a human donor who had recovered from COVID-19. Material for sequencing was CD4+ T cells from blood, cultured in vitro. The CDR3, as DNA: TGCAGTGCTAGAGGTCGCAGAATTCTCACAGATACGCAGTATTTT. It codes for CSARGRRILTDTQYF.